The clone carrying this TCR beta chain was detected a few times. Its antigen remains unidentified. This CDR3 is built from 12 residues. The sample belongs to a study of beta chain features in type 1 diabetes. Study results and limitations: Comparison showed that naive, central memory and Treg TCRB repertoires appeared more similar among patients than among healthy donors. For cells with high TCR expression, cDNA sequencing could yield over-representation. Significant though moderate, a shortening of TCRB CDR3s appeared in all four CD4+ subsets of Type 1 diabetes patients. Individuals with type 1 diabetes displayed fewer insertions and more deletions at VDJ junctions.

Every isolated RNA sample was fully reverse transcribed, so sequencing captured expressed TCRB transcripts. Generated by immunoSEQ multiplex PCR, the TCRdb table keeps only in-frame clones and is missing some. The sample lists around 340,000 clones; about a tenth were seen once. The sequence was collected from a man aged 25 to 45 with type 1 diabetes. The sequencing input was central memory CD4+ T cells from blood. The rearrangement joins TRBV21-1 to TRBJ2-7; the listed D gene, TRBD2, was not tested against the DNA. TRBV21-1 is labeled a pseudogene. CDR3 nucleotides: TGTGCCAGCAGCTCGGTTGGCTACGAGCAGTACTTC. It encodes CASSSVGYEQYF.